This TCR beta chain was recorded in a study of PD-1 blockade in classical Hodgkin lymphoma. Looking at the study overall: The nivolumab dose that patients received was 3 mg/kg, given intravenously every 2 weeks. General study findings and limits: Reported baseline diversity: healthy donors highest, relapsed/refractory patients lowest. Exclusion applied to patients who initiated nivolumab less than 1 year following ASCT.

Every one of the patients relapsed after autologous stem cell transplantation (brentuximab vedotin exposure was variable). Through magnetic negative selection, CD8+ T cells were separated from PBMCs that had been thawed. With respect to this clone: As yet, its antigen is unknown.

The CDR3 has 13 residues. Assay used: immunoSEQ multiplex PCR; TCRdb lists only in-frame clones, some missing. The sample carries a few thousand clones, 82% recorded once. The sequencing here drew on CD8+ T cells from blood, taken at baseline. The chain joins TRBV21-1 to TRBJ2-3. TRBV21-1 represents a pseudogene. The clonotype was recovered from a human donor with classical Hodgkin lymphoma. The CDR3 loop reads CASSPWDGYTQYF. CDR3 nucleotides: TGTGCCAGCAGCCCATGGGACGGTTATACGCAGTATTTT.